A single sample is the source of the 28 T cell receptor beta chains below, sequenced in a study of T-cell reconstitution after alpha-beta-depleted transplantation in children. Construction of the TCRbeta library involved unique molecular identifiers. TCRdb re-analysed the PCR reads in MiXCR, keeping a single row per CDR3 protein. The data contain almost 20,000 distinct CDR3 sequences, approximately 13% of them singletons. The material sequenced was PBMCs, mostly from graft donor cells, taken 60 days after TCRalphabeta/CD19-depleted stem cell transplant. The receptors were gathered from a female patient aged 2-10 years who had a stem cell transplant for congenital amegakaryocytic thrombocytopenia, so the T cells may come from the graft donor.

This clonotype was observed many times. This rearrangement joins TRBV3-1 to TRBJ2-3; 11 bases are shared with TRBD2. From germline, CDR1 is LGHDT and CDR2 YNNKEL (reference sequence). This CDR3 is 17 amino acids long. After removal of 4 bases from V and 3 bases from J, the junction contained 9 bases not matched to a gene. Here the CDR3 DNA reads TGTGCCAGCAGCCGGAATAGCGGGAGGGCCTCAACAGATACGCAGTATTTT. Protein product: CASSRNSGRASTDTQYF.

This clonotype has at least ten counts. The J gene is TRBJ2-7, the V gene TRBV7-2; 10 bases are shared with TRBD2. V shed 4 bases, J shed 2 bases, and the junction held 5 bases outside the gene matches. The CDR3 is 15 amino acids. Per germline, CDR1 SGHTA and CDR2 FQGNSA. CDR3 bases: TGTGCCAGCAGCTCCCCAGGACTAGCGGCCTACGAGCAGTACTTC. Amino acid sequence: CASSSPGLAAYEQYF.

In its sample, this clonotype was seen many times. This chain connects TRBV12-3 or TRBV12-4 to TRBJ2-7; TRBD1 aligns across 9 bases. V lost 6 bases, J lost 7 bases, and 19 bases stayed unmatched. The CDR3 length is 17 residues. The CDR3 region has the DNA TGTGCCAGCAGATCCGGGACAGGGTGGCGTTCCGGCGCGGAGCAGTACTTC. Translated, it gives CASRSGTGWRSGAEQYF.

This clonotype was detected ten times or more. The V and J genes are TRBV20-1 and TRBJ2-5; 8 bases are a match to TRBD2. V shed 5 bases and J 3 bases; nucleotides not matched to a gene: 5. This CDR3 is built from 13 residues. Germline lookup yields CDR1 DFQATT and CDR2 SNEGSKA (reference sequence). This chain's CDR3 is CSAPTSGKETQYF. The CDR3 DNA reads TGCAGTGCTCCTACTAGCGGAAAAGAGACCCAGTACTTC.

Comments on this clonotype: One junction end disagrees with the germline gene, perhaps due to a read error. This chain joins TRBV20-1 and TRBJ1-5; unclear D gene. CDR1 is DFQATT and CDR2 is SNEGSKA in the germline V gene (reference sequence). This CDR3 comprises 15 residues. CDR3 nucleotide sequence: TGCAGTGGTAGAGATGGAGGGAGATTAGGTGAGCCCCAGCATTTT. This gives the protein CSGRDGGRLGEPQHF.

This clonotype was picked up many times. The chain couples TRBV18 to TRBJ2-1, with 10 nucleotides matching TRBD1. Germline CDR1 is KGHSH and CDR2 is LQKENI. The ends lost 4 bases at V and 6 bases at J; junction bases unmatched: 9. The CDR3 contains 16 residues. In DNA form, the CDR3 reads TGTGCCAGCTCACTAACGGGACAGGGGTTCACCAATGAGCAGTTCTTC. Protein product: CASSLTGQGFTNEQFF.

Concerning this clonotype itself: The junction differs from germline at one of its ends, possibly a read error. The chain carries TRBV20-1 and TRBJ2-3; D unresolved. Germline assignment: CDR1 DFQATT and CDR2 SNEGSKA (reference sequence). The CDR3 extends over 17 amino acids. The CDR3 nucleotides read TGCTGTGCTAGTGGTCCCGGGCTTCCACCTAGCACAGATACGCAGTATTTT. Encoded protein: CCASGPGLPPSTDTQYF.

This clonotype came up many times. The rearrangement joins TRBV12-3 or TRBV12-4 to TRBJ2-3; D unclear. V lost 4 bases and J 6 bases, leaving 11 bases between the germline ends. The CDR3 is made up of 13 amino acids. CDR3 coding DNA: TGTGCCAGCAGTTCGGGCACACACGATACGCAGTATTTT. As protein: CASSSGTHDTQYF.

The CDR3 is CASSGTVGLAGTGPETQYF. CDR3 sequence (DNA): TGTGCCAGCAGCGGTACGGTCGGACTAGCGGGAACAGGGCCGGAGACCCAGTACTTC. The chain uses TRBV6-2 or TRBV6-3 and TRBJ2-5, with 12 bases matching TRBD2. CDR1 MNHEY and CDR2 SVGEGT come from the germline V gene. J was trimmed by 5 bases and V by 6 bases; bases with no gene match: 19. The CDR3 totals 19 residues.

The table lists this clonotype with a few counts. The rearrangement joins TRBV7-9 to TRBJ2-7; 8 bases map to TRBD2. The CDR3 loop spans 16 amino acids. The ends lost 5 bases at V and 0 bases at J; junction bases unmatched: 9. Germline CDR1 SEHNR, CDR2 FQNEAQ (reference sequence). CDR3 sequence reads: CASSPREGLSSYEQYF. CDR3 bases: TGTGCCAGCAGCCCTCGGGAGGGCCTGAGCTCCTACGAGCAGTACTTC. Full variable domain (remainder filled in from reference TRBV7-9 and TRBJ2-7): DTGVSQNPRHKITKRGQNVTFRCDPISEHNRLYWYRQTLGQGPEFLTYFQNEAQLEKSRLLSDRFSAERPKGSFSTLEIQRTEQGDSAMYLCASSPREGLSSYEQYFGPGTRLTVT.

This clonotype came up many times. This sequence joins TRBV3-1 and TRBJ2-5; D uncertain. The CDR3 length is 16 residues. Germline loops: CDR1 LGHDT, CDR2 YNNKEL (reference sequence). Trimming took off 0 bases at V and 7 bases at J, with 18 bases between the two ends. CDR3 nucleotide sequence: TGTGCCAGCAGCCAAGACGACTCCCATAGTTCTCGGACCCAGTACTTC. It specifies CASSQDDSHSSRTQYF.

In this sample, this clonotype turned up many times. This chain joins TRBV7-2 and TRBJ2-1, with 8 nucleotides matching TRBD2. The CDR3 has 16 residues. The germline V gene encodes CDR1 SGHTA and CDR2 FQGNSA. The junction had 13 bases not matched to a gene; V was cut back by 3 bases and J by 9 bases. CDR3 coding DNA: TGTGCCAGCAGCTTCGTAGTCATGCAGCGGGAGCGTGAGCAGTTCTTC. The encoded protein is CASSFVVMQREREQFF.

At least ten counts were recorded for this clonotype. The gene calls are TRBV28 and TRBJ1-5; TRBD1 matches 7 bases. V was pared by 5 bases and J by 3 bases, with 4 bases of the junction left unmatched. From germline, CDR1 is MDHEN and CDR2 SYDVKM. The CDR3 spans 14 residues. The CDR3 DNA sequence: TGTGCCAGCAGTCGAAGGGGGCCCAATCAGCCCCAGCATTTT. It specifies CASSRRGPNQPQHF.

This clonotype was observed many times. The chain employs TRBV5-1 and TRBJ2-5; D gene unclear. The CDR3 covers 13 residues. Trimming left V 0 bases short and J 4 bases short, with 7 bases between. Germline loops: CDR1 SGHRS, CDR2 YFSETQ. CDR3 sequence: CASSLVGRETQYF. CDR3 DNA sequence: TGCGCCAGCAGCTTGGTCGGCAGAGAGACCCAGTACTTC.

This clonotype appeared a single time. The V and J genes are TRBV12-3 or TRBV12-4 and TRBJ2-2; TRBD2 is a possible D gene (7 bases). V shed 5 bases and J shed 8 bases, with 21 bases lying between them. This CDR3 is 16 amino acids long. In DNA, the CDR3 is TGTGCCAGCAGTCCGTCGAGGGGGAGGGGAAGTGGGGAGCTGTTTTTT. Its translation: CASSPSRGRGSGELFF.

This clonotype was observed at least ten times. V and J are TRBV7-8 and TRBJ2-1; no clear D. The V gene lost 7 bases and the J gene lost 0 bases, with 7 bases spanning the gap. Germline loops: CDR1 SGHVS, CDR2 FQNEAQ. The CDR3 has 13 amino acids. In DNA form, the CDR3 reads TGTGCCAGCATCGCCAGCTCCTACAATGAGCAGTTCTTC. It is translated as CASIASSYNEQFF.

This clonotype occurred many times. V gene TRBV18 combines with J gene TRBJ1-2; D remains unclear. The V end lost 2 bases, the J end lost 2 bases, and 9 bases lay between the germline ends. Germline CDR1 KGHSH, CDR2 LQKENI. CDR3 length: 14 amino acids. The CDR3 protein is CASSPVEGNYGYTF. The CDR3 DNA sequence: TGTGCCAGCTCACCAGTGGAGGGAAACTATGGCTACACCTTC.

This clonotype was picked up many times. J is TRBJ2-1 and V is TRBV3-1, with TRBD2 matching 9 bases. The germline V gene encodes CDR1 LGHDT and CDR2 YNNKEL (reference sequence). Unmatched junction bases numbered 4, after V lost 1 base and J lost 9 bases. The CDR3 consists of 14 residues. The CDR3 is CASSQAGLASEQFF. DNA for the CDR3: TGTGCCAGCAGCCAAGCAGGACTAGCGAGTGAGCAGTTCTTC.

The rearrangement links TRBV7-9 to TRBJ2-4, with D perhaps being TRBD1 or TRBD2 (6 bases each). The CDR3 runs 14 residues. Germline lookup yields CDR1 SEHNR and CDR2 FQNEAQ (reference sequence). Trimming left V 7 bases short and J 6 bases short, with 16 bases between. The CDR3 bases are TGTGCCAGCACCCCCGGGGGCTTGGCAAACATTCAGTACTTC. It codes for CASTPGGLANIQYF.

This chain connects TRBV2 to TRBJ2-2, with 7 positions matching TRBD1. This CDR3 region has 13 residues. The V and J ends lost 6 bases and 9 bases, in that order; junction bases with no gene match: 7. Germline CDR1 SNHLY, CDR2 FYNNEI. CDR3 region: CASSQNRGWELFF. In DNA form, the CDR3 reads TGTGCCAGCAGCCAAAACAGGGGTTGGGAGCTGTTTTTT.

This clonotype is classed as medium-sized (0.01 to 0.1%). This sequence joins TRBV3-1 and TRBJ2-7; 9 bases map to TRBD2. Per germline, CDR1 LGHDT and CDR2 YNNKEL (reference sequence). J was trimmed by 7 bases and V by 1 base; bases with no gene match: 8. This CDR3 spans 15 amino acids. CDR3: CASSQGLAAVGEQYF. The CDR3 DNA reads TGTGCCAGCAGCCAAGGACTAGCGGCGGTTGGGGAGCAGTACTTC.

The sample holds many counts of this clonotype. This rearrangement joins TRBV12-3 or TRBV12-4 to TRBJ2-1, with D maybe TRBD2 (6 bases). The CDR3 length is 15 residues. The ends were cut back, 8 bases at V and 4 bases at J, with 18 bases in the middle. Written as DNA, the CDR3 is TGTGCCAGCCCCCCCTTGAGCGGGCCATACAATGAGCAGTTCTTC. This sequence encodes CASPPLSGPYNEQFF.

This clonotype was seen many times. The genes are TRBV5-8 and TRBJ2-3; 13 bases align to TRBD2. Looked up from germline, CDR1 is SGHTS and CDR2 is YDEGEE. Trimming removed 1 base from V and 6 bases from J; junction bases left unmatched: 5. CDR3 length: 16 residues. The CDR3: CASSLTSGRVRDTQYF. CDR3 bases: TGTGCCAGCAGCTTGACTAGCGGGAGGGTTCGGGATACGCAGTATTTT.

This clonotype came up many times. The rearrangement uses TRBV20-1 and TRBJ2-7, with 13 bases identical to TRBD2. J was trimmed by 6 bases and V by 6 bases; bases with no gene match: 8. The CDR3 spans 14 residues. Germline V CDR1 and CDR2: DFQATT, SNEGSKA (reference sequence). CDR3 coding DNA: TGCAGTGCCCAAAAACTAGCGGGAGGGAGCGAGCAGTACTTC. As protein: CSAQKLAGGSEQYF.

This clonotype was picked up many times. The gene calls are TRBV5-1 and TRBJ2-2; D is perhaps TRBD1 (6 bases). Trimming took 2 bases from V and 5 from J, leaving 10 bases between them. The CDR3 totals 14 residues. CDR1 and CDR2 (germline): SGHRS, YFSETQ. CDR3 DNA sequence: TGCGCCAGCAGCTTCCGAGGGGGAACCGGGGAGCTGTTTTTT. Its protein product is CASSFRGGTGELFF.

Ten or more counts support this clonotype. The rearrangement uses TRBV20-1 and TRBJ2-1, with D perhaps matching TRBD2 (7 bases). The germline CDR1 and CDR2 sequences are DFQATT and SNEGSKA (reference sequence). The length of the CDR3 is 11 residues. Trimming removed 7 bases from V and 16 bases from J, with 20 bases in between. CDR3 residues: CSVGGRGARFF. The CDR3 DNA sequence: TGCAGTGTGGGGGGGCGGGGTGCGCGATTCTTC.

This clonotype showed up many times. The rearrangement joins TRBV7-3 to TRBJ2-3; D is uncertain. With 3 bases removed from V and 2 bases from J, the gap between germline ends came to 12 bases. Germline CDR1 SGHTA, CDR2 FQGTGA. This CDR3 has 15 amino acids. The CDR3 protein is CASSLSRLDTDTQYF. Written as DNA, the CDR3 is TGTGCCAGCAGCTTGAGTCGCCTCGACACAGATACGCAGTATTTT.

In its sample, this clonotype was seen many times. This chain joins TRBV9 and TRBJ2-1, with TRBD2 matching 8 bases. CDR3 size: 20 residues. In germline, CDR1 is SGDLS, CDR2 YYNGEE. Losses at the gene ends were 3 bases for V and 0 bases for J; bases not matched to a gene: 17. The DNA for the CDR3 is TGTGCCAGCAGCGGGCCCTGGGGGGTACGGGGGGGGAGCTCCTACAATGAGCAGTTCTTC. Protein sequence: CASSGPWGVRGGSSYNEQFF.